The present entry profiles one T cell receptor beta chain with its context. Germline loops: CDR1 LNHDA, CDR2 SQIVND (reference sequence). The CDR3 consists of 13 residues. V was clipped by 8 bases and J by 2 bases; unmatched bases: 2. The sample comes from a study of cytomegalovirus exposure and HLA in healthy donors. Use of 60 Vbeta and 13 Jbeta primers characterized the PCR. The protocol was immunoSEQ multiplex PCR, while the TCRdb copy is restricted to in-frame clones and leaves out a portion. The data show about 150,000 clones, around three fifths seen once. The TCR originated in a woman in her thirties or forties in good health and CMV-seronegative. This sequence joins TRBV19 and TRBJ2-7; 11 positions match TRBD2. The sequencing input was PBMCs. DNA for the CDR3: TGTGCCAGTGGGACTAGCGGTACCTACGAGCAGTACTTC. As protein: CASGTSGTYEQYF.